The sequence of this TCR beta chain was determined in a study of T cells in localized non-small cell lung cancer. Study conclusions and caveats: It was uninvolved adjacent lung that showed the highest T cell clonality, exceeding tumor.

Clones were sequenced by immunoSEQ multiplex PCR, and TCRdb holds only the in-frame ones, with some missing. The sample lists 55,000 to 75,000 clones, 86% occurring once. The V gene's germline CDR1 is SGHAT and CDR2 FQNNGV. The length of the CDR3 is 13 residues. Trimming shortened V by 3 bases and J by 15 bases, and 18 bases separated the two germline ends. About this clone: Its antigen remains unidentified.

The sequencing used peripheral blood, collected before any cancer treatment. The chain links TRBV11-2 to TRBJ2-1; the D gene is possibly TRBD2 (7 bases). This sequence was found in an older male donor with stage III squamous cell lung carcinoma. CDR3 DNA: TGTGCCAGCAGCTTCGGAAGGGGGAGGGGACGGTTCTTC. Translation: CASSFGRGRGRFF.